This T cell receptor (beta chain) originates from a study of blood T cell repertoires in COVID-19 (dated by TCRdb to the early 2020s). With regard to the full study: Collaborator samples came from the United States, Italy and Spain and covered acute and convalescent phases of COVID-19. The prospective study material was composed of cDNA or gDNA derived from T cells, B-cell-depleted T cells, or PBMCs. The repertoires were released in a freely available public database intended as a resource for research on the immune response to SARS-CoV-2. Deeply sampled blood TCRbeta repertoires from subjects exposed to, actively infected with, or recovered from COVID-19 were included in the dataset. Where HLA class I and class II types were available, the types were taken from metadata supplied by the sample provider, not from assay-based typing. A de-identified subject ID, COVID-19 status, age in years and sex were almost always included in the sample metadata. The samples were drawn from two sources: the first 160 participants of the ongoing ImmuneRACE study, and 1,000 to 1,500 subjects contributed by 6 global collaborators.

V is clipped by 2 bases and J by 0 bases, and the sequence between their germline boundaries is 8 bases long. CDR3 length: 14 amino acids, cysteine to phenylalanine. Here the CDR3 DNA is all that survives: 42 bases in frame from base 1. CDR1 and CDR2, looked up from the germline V gene (reference sequence), are MNHEY and SMNVEV. Results the study describes overall, beyond this receptor: The amount of clinical and demographic metadata varied by source and participant and was provided uncurated.

The immunoSEQ Assay, a bias-controlled multiplex PCR, was used to amplify TCRbeta CDR3 regions from genomic DNA. On the study's bioinformatics: The number of nucleated cells in each sample was estimated from the amplification of reference gene primers within the assay. To quantify the absolute abundance of each unique TCRbeta CDR3 rearrangement, sequence reads were collapsed and filtered. Productive Simpson clonality was computed per sample as the square root of Simpson's diversity index over productive rearrangements. TCRdb carries this immuneACCESS record with in-frame sequences only. Its versions omit some clonotypes, under half of them owing to an unresolved V gene in the studies checked, with the rest unexplained. The DNA gave D and trimming, while V, J and clone size come from that table. This sample comprises 200,000 to 250,000 clones, roughly nine tenths of them detected only once. About 5.9% of the sample lies in the top ten.

Each collaborating institution followed its own protocols to collect whole blood in K2EDTA tubes. Collaborator samples were shipped for TCRbeta analysis as frozen whole blood, isolated PBMCs, or DNA extracted from either sample type. For this clone: It lacks a known antigen. No qualities accompany the bases; no much larger clone lies one base away. In the same sample, other DNA sequences code for this CDR3.

This receptor was identified in a man in his sixties with acute or convalescent COVID-19. What was sequenced was peripheral blood. The receptor chain draws on TRBV27 and TRBJ2-7; D gene: possibly TRBD1, on 6 matching bases. The CDR3 in this case is CASSLDRLSYEQYF. In nucleotide form, the sequence is TGTGCCAGCAGTTTAGACAGGCTCTCCTACGAGCAGTACTTC.